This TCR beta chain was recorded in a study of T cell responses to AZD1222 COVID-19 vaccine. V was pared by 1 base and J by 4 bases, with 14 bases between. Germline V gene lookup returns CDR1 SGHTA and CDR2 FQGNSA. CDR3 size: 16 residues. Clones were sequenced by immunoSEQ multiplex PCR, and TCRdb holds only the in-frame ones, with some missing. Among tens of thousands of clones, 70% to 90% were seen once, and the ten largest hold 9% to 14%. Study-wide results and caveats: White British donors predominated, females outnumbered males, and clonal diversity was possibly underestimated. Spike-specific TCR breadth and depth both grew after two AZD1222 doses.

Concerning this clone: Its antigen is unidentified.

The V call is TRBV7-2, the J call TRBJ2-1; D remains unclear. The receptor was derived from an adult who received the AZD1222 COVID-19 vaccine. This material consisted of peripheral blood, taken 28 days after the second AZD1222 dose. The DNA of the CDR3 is TGTGCCAGCAGCTTAGAGGCTCCGTTAAATTACAATGAGCAGTTCTTC. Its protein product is CASSLEAPLNYNEQFF. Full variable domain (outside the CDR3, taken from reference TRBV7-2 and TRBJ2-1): GAGVSQSPSNKVTEKGKDVELRCDPISGHTALYWYRQSLGQGLEFLIYFQGNSAPDKSGLPSDRFSAERTGGSVSTLTIQRTQQEDSAVYLCASSLEAPLNYNEQFFGPGTRLTVL.